This T cell receptor (beta chain) was profiled in a study of spatial heterogeneity in lung cancer. Indicated time point: blood at routine non-recurrence follow-up after resection. Each CDR3 protein is one row after TCRdb ran MiXCR on the 5' RACE reads. The table records tens of thousands of distinct CDR3 sequences, approximately 12% of them present only once. The receptor was isolated from a male donor with early-stage non-small cell lung cancer. This specimen consisted of PBMCs, obtained at follow-up.

The CDR3: CASSGEGRPFSNQPQHF. CDR3 nucleotide sequence: TGTGCCAGTAGTGGAGAGGGACGCCCTTTTAGCAATCAGCCCCAGCATTTT. J is TRBJ1-5 and V is TRBV19, with D perhaps TRBD1 (5 bases). The CDR3 spans 17 residues. Germline loops: CDR1 LNHDA, CDR2 SQIVND (reference sequence). With 5 bases removed from V and 0 bases from J, the gap between germline ends came to 17 bases.